The 11 T cell receptor beta chains reported below all come from one sample, sequenced in a study of persistence of HIV-infected CD4 T cells. Overlapping HIV-1 Gag 15-mer peptides at about 1 ug per peptide per mL were used. CD40L-negative CD69-negative CD45RO-high memory CD4+ T cells were sorted as populations depleted of antigen-responding cells. The libraries were made with immunoSEQ version 4 in survey mode. Generated by immunoSEQ multiplex PCR, the TCRdb table keeps only in-frame clones and is missing some. The sample has about 64,000 clones, about 81% seen once. Their antigen targets remain unknown. The specimen comprised CD4+ T cells sorted from PBMCs after roughly 19-hour stimulation, sampled from a patient who received antiretroviral therapy. The receptors were gathered from an adult man with HIV who was CMV-seropositive.

The rearrangement joins TRBV5-1 to TRBJ1-4; D remains ambiguous. Germline V CDR1 and CDR2: SGHRS, YFSETQ. The CDR3 totals 15 residues. V was shortened by 1 base and J by 2 bases, with 9 bases between the two germline ends. The CDR3: CASSLSTGTNEKLFF. CDR3 sequence (DNA): TGCGCCAGCAGCTTGTCAACGGGGACTAATGAAAAACTGTTTTTT.

The rearrangement joins TRBV7-2 to TRBJ1-1; 7 bases map to TRBD1. The CDR3 consists of 15 residues. The V gene end was trimmed by 5 bases and the J gene end by 1 base; junction bases not matched to a gene: 7. Per germline, CDR1 SGHTA and CDR2 FQGNSA. This chain's CDR3 is CASSIRQGPNTEAFF. The CDR3 bases are TGTGCCAGCAGCATAAGACAGGGCCCGAACACTGAAGCTTTCTTT.

V is TRBV6-5 and J is TRBJ1-1; no firm D call. Germline V gives CDR1 MNHEY, CDR2 SVGAGI. The CDR3 consists of 15 residues. V was cut by 7 bases and J by 1 base, with 16 bases left in between. The CDR3 protein is CASNPGRAPNTEAFF. Written as DNA, the CDR3 is TGTGCCAGCAACCCTGGACGGGCACCGAACACTGAAGCTTTCTTT.

This clone has at least ten counts. The J gene is TRBJ1-5, the V gene TRBV28; D call uncertain. With 2 bases removed from V and 9 bases from J, the gap between germline ends came to 17 bases. The CDR3 spans 15 residues. Germline CDR1 MDHEN, CDR2 SYDVKM. The CDR3, as DNA: TGTGCCAGCAGTTTAAAGACCTTTCAGATACTGCCCCAGCATTTT. It codes for CASSLKTFQILPQHF.

This clone was observed once. The chain carries TRBV20-1 and TRBJ2-1; D gene ambiguous. Germline V gene lookup returns CDR1 DFQATT and CDR2 SNEGSKA (reference sequence). This CDR3 spans 10 amino acids. The V end lost 6 bases, the J end lost 3 bases, and 3 bases lay between the germline ends. DNA for the CDR3: TGCAGTGCCTTCTACAATGAGCAGTTCTTC. Its translation: CSAFYNEQFF.

The chain links TRBV5-5 to TRBJ2-7; 10 nucleotides match TRBD1. The CDR3 covers 16 residues. The germline V gene has CDR1 SGHKS and CDR2 YYEKEE (reference sequence). J lost 5 bases, V lost 2 bases, and 10 bases had no gene match. The CDR3 nucleotides read TGTGCCAGCAGCTTTTTAACCGGGACAGGGGTCCACGAGCAGTACTTC. It specifies CASSFLTGTGVHEQYF.

The CDR3 DNA reads as TGTGCCAGCTCACCAGAAAACAGAGGGAAGGCCTCCTACGAGCAGTACTTC. The encoded protein is CASSPENRGKASYEQYF. The chain couples TRBV18 to TRBJ2-7; TRBD2 might be the D (5 bases). The V end was cut by 2 bases, the J end by 0 bases, with 17 bases between. The germline V gene has CDR1 KGHSH and CDR2 LQKENI. The CDR3 contains 17 residues.

The rearrangement joins TRBV11-2 to TRBJ1-2; the D is unclear. Germline CDR1 SGHAT, CDR2 FQNNGV. The CDR3 spans 13 residues. V lost 3 bases to trimming and J lost 8 bases, with 13 bases between them. In DNA form, the CDR3 reads TGTGCCAGCAGCTTCTACGGTGCGCGCGGCTACACCTTC. Residues: CASSFYGARGYTF.

This clone was seen repeatedly, ten times or more. The genes are TRBV4-2 and TRBJ1-3, with TRBD1 as a possible D gene (6 bases). This CDR3 contains 17 residues. CDR1 LGHNA and CDR2 YNFKEQ come from the germline V gene. The V and J ends lost 2 bases and 0 bases respectively, with 14 bases between them. The DNA of the CDR3 is TGTGCCAGCAGCCAAACACCACAGGGAGCCTCTGGAAACACCATATATTTT. Protein sequence: CASSQTPQGASGNTIYF.

This chain joins TRBV7-2 and TRBJ1-2, with D possibly matching TRBD1 (6 bases). This CDR3 is 14 amino acids long. Germline CDR1 and CDR2: SGHTA and FQGNSA. The ends were cut back, 1 base at V and 3 bases at J, with 9 bases in the middle. The CDR3 protein is CASSLEAGDYGYTF. The CDR3 nucleotides are TGTGCCAGCAGCTTAGAGGCAGGGGACTATGGCTACACCTTC.

This clone has just a few counts. This chain joins TRBV28 and TRBJ2-1; no firm D call. The CDR3 is made up of 15 amino acids. V lost 6 bases and J 8 bases, leaving 20 bases between the germline ends. CDR1 MDHEN and CDR2 SYDVKM come from the germline V gene. DNA for the CDR3: TGTGCCAGCAGCCGCATGACCTTCTCCCTGGATGAGCAGTTCTTC. It translates to CASSRMTFSLDEQFF.